One sample yielded the 3 T cell receptor beta chains listed below, sequenced in a study of blood T cells in healthy people across ages. Through a sample-barcoded 5' primer and a J-beta primer mix, a second PCR was run for roughly 6 to 11 cycles. TCRdb independently ran MiXCR on the 5' RACE reads; one entry per CDR3 protein. This sample has 1,800,000 or so distinct CDR3 sequences; roughly two fifths occur once, and the top ten carry more than 20%. Sequencing was done on a sample of blood. Receptors were obtained from a human donor in good health.

This clonotype occurred a few times. This chain connects TRBV20-1 to TRBJ1-2; 7 nucleotides line up with TRBD1. The CDR3 consists of 14 residues. CDR1 DFQATT and CDR2 SNEGSKA come from the germline V gene (reference sequence). V gave up 0 bases and J gave up 4 bases; unmatched junction bases: 5. The CDR3 spells CSAREEDRIYGYTF. For the CDR3, the DNA is TGCAGTGCTAGAGAGGAGGACAGGATCTATGGCTACACCTTC.

This clonotype was picked up a small number of times. The chain recombines TRBV12-3 or TRBV12-4 with TRBJ2-5, with TRBD2 identical over 14 bases. V lost 5 bases and J lost 5; bases outside the gene matches: 4. The CDR3 length is 15 residues. This chain's CDR3 is CASSHWTSGGETQYF. Written as DNA, the CDR3 is TGTGCCAGCAGTCATTGGACTAGCGGGGGGGAGACCCAGTACTTC.

The chain recombines TRBV5-1 with TRBJ2-1; 11 bases are shared with TRBD2. CDR3 length equals 17 residues. The germline V gene has CDR1 SGHRS and CDR2 YFSETQ. J lost 4 bases, V lost 1 base, and 7 bases had no gene match. CDR3 residues: CASSLQPLAGGYNEQFF. Written as DNA, the CDR3 is TGCGCCAGCAGCTTGCAACCTCTAGCGGGGGGTTACAATGAGCAGTTCTTC.